This T cell receptor beta chain was captured in a study of molecular identifiers for immune sequencing clone quantification. The study, taken as a whole, reports: Clones exceeding 20 RNA copies carried over 99% of effector molecules but under 1% of naive-cell molecules.

Germline-derived CDR1 and CDR2 are SEHNR and FQNEAQ (reference sequence). V was shortened by 5 bases and J by 3 bases, with 13 bases between the two germline ends. The CDR3 is 15 amino acids. For bulk TCR libraries, previously described methods and listed TCR primers were used. A single record per CDR3 protein comes from TCRdb applying MiXCR to the PCR reads. The repertoire holds approximately 680,000 distinct CDR3 sequences, with over 25% as singletons. In its sample, this clonotype was seen a few times. Its antigen is currently unknown. The gene calls are TRBV7-9 and TRBJ2-2; D might be TRBD2 (5 bases). Sequencing was carried out using naive CD8+ T cells from blood, with Jurkat cell RNA spiked in. Subset denoted: FACS-sorted CD8+CD4-CCR7+CD45RA+ naive T cells. This sequence originates from a human donor in good health. Some libraries in this study had Jurkat cell RNA spiked in. The CDR3, as DNA: TGTGCCAGCAGCCCACTAGAAAGGGACACCGGGGAGCTGTTTTTT. It encodes CASSPLERDTGELFF. The full variable domain, its missing parts supplied by reference TRBV7-9 and TRBJ2-2, is DTGVSQNPRHKITKRGQNVTFRCDPISEHNRLYWYRQTLGQGPEFLTYFQNEAQLEKSRLLSDRFSAERPKGSFSTLEIQRTEQGDSAMYLCASSPLERDTGELFFGEGSRLTVL.